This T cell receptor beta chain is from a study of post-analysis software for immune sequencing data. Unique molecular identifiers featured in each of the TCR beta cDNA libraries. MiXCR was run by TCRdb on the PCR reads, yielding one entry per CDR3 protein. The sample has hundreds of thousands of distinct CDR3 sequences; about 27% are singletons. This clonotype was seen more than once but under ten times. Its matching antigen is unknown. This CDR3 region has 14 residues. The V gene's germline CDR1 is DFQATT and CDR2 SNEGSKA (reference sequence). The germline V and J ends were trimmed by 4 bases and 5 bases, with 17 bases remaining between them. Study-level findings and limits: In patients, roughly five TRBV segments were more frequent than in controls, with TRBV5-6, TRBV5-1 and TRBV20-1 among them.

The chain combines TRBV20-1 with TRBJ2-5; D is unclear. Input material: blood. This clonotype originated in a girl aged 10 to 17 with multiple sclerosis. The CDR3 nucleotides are TGCAGTGCTAACTCGGACGGGCGGCTGGAGACCCAGTACTTC. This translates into CSANSDGRLETQYF.